These 28 T cell receptor beta chains were sequenced from one sample in a study of Graves' ophthalmopathy and Graves' hyperthyroidism. Investigators amplified TCR beta CDR3 regions from RNA transcripts. Second-round multiplex PCR followed a first-round RT-PCR using HTBI primers. MiXCR, run by TCRdb on the multiplex PCR reads, gives a single entry per CDR3 protein. The table has hundreds of thousands of distinct CDR3 sequences, around a fifth seen once. What was sequenced was peripheral blood. The source is a woman younger than 30 with stable Graves' hyperthyroidism.

J is TRBJ1-2 and V is TRBV3-1; a possible D gene is TRBD1 (5 bases). This CDR3 contains 17 residues. V dropped 1 base and J dropped 0 bases, with 15 bases sitting between them. From germline, CDR1 is LGHDT and CDR2 YNNKEL (reference sequence). The CDR3 bases are TGTGCCAGCAGCCAAGCCTCACAGGTTTCGGCTAACTATGGCTACACCTTC. Translating gives CASSQASQVSANYGYTF.

This clonotype showed up many times. This sequence joins TRBV6-1 and TRBJ2-7, with 7 positions matching TRBD1. Trimming took 6 bases from V and 0 from J; bases not matched to a gene: 5. There are 14 residues in the CDR3. Per the germline V gene, CDR1 is MNHNS and CDR2 is SASEGT. CDR3 coding DNA: TGTGCCAGCAGGGGGACAGTAAACTCCTACGAGCAGTACTTC. Its translation: CASRGTVNSYEQYF.

This clonotype was seen repeatedly, ten times or more. The chain links TRBV28 to TRBJ2-7, with a weak D call TRBD2 (7 bases). The CDR3 is 17 residues long. Per the germline V gene, CDR1 is MDHEN and CDR2 is SYDVKM. The V gene lost 6 bases and the J gene lost 6 bases, with 27 bases spanning the gap. The CDR3 region has the DNA TGTGCCAGCAGCCATATCGCCCAAGCGGGACAATTATCCGAGCAGTACTTC. It translates to CASSHIAQAGQLSEQYF.

The CDR3 sequence is CASNQGTGELFF. In DNA, the CDR3 is TGTGCCAGCAATCAGGGTACCGGGGAGCTGTTTTTT. The V and J genes are TRBV6-2 or TRBV6-3 and TRBJ2-2; D is perhaps TRBD1 (5 bases). This CDR3 comprises 12 residues. CDR1 MNHEY and CDR2 SVGEGT come from the germline V gene. V was pared by 7 bases and J by 5 bases, with 8 bases between.

This clonotype occurred many times. The chain recombines TRBV30 with TRBJ1-1, with 9 bases lining up with TRBD1. The V and J ends lost 4 bases and 3 bases, in that order; junction bases with no gene match: 6. CDR3 length: 14 amino acids. The V gene's germline CDR1 is GTSNPN and CDR2 SVGIG (reference sequence). CDR3 loop: CAWNQQGADTEAFF. In DNA, the CDR3 is TGTGCCTGGAATCAACAGGGGGCGGACACTGAAGCTTTCTTT.

This clonotype was detected many times. The rearrangement uses TRBV12-3 or TRBV12-4 and TRBJ2-2, with 9 bases that match TRBD1. The CDR3 is 17 amino acids. The trim removed 5 bases at V and 5 bases at J, leaving 12 bases unmatched. The CDR3 protein is CASSPVQGAKATGELFF. DNA for the CDR3: TGTGCCAGCAGTCCCGTACAGGGGGCGAAGGCGACCGGGGAGCTGTTTTTT.

V usage is TRBV20-1 and J usage is TRBJ2-5; 10 nucleotides match TRBD2. Per germline, CDR1 DFQATT and CDR2 SNEGSKA (reference sequence). After removal of 3 bases from V and 5 bases from J, the junction contained 18 bases not matched to a gene. CDR3 size: 18 residues. The DNA for the CDR3 is TGCAGTGCTAGCAACCCGGGACTAGCGATACGGCCCGTGGAGACCCAGTACTTC. It specifies CSASNPGLAIRPVETQYF.

This clonotype was seen at least ten times. The rearrangement links TRBV2 to TRBJ2-2; 9 bases line up with TRBD2. Germline loops: CDR1 SNHLY, CDR2 FYNNEI. The CDR3 has 14 amino acids. With V trimmed by 6 bases and J by 4 bases, 3 bases remained unmatched. CDR3 residues: CASRREGGTGELFF. CDR3 DNA: TGTGCCAGCAGGCGGGAGGGAGGCACCGGGGAGCTGTTTTTT.

The chain combines TRBV6-5 with TRBJ1-6, with D unclear. The CDR3 has 20 residues. Germline loops: CDR1 MNHEY, CDR2 SVGAGI. Trimming stripped 4 bases from V and 0 bases from J, with 22 bases between. CDR3 DNA sequence: TGTGCCAGCAGTTTTAAAACCATCGCGGGCAGTACCTCCTATAATTCACCCCTCCACTTT. Protein sequence: CASSFKTIAGSTSYNSPLHF.

J is TRBJ1-5 and V is TRBV6-1, with unresolved D. The V gene's germline CDR1 is MNHNS and CDR2 SASEGT. The CDR3 loop spans 13 amino acids. V lost 6 bases and J lost 7, with 13 bases in between. The CDR3 coding sequence is TGTGCCAGCAGGCCAAATGCAGGACAGCCCCAGCATTTT. This encodes CASRPNAGQPQHF.

The V call is TRBV20-1, the J call TRBJ1-2; 11 nucleotides line up with TRBD1. Trimming cost V 3 bases and J 6 bases; bases outside gene matches: 6. There are 14 residues in the CDR3. CDR1 and CDR2 from the germline V gene are DFQATT and SNEGSKA (reference sequence). This chain's CDR3 is CSASLRDRGNGYTF. The CDR3 nucleotides are TGCAGTGCTAGCCTCCGGGACAGGGGGAATGGCTACACCTTC.

V is TRBV29-1 and J is TRBJ2-5, with 8 nucleotides matching TRBD1. The V gene's germline CDR1 is SQVTM and CDR2 ANQGSEA. The CDR3 runs to 13 residues. V was clipped by 5 bases and J by 5 bases; unmatched bases: 7. In DNA form, the CDR3 reads TGCAGCGTTAGAGACAGGGGTCCGGAGACCCAGTACTTC. Protein product: CSVRDRGPETQYF.

This chain links TRBV11-2 with TRBJ1-1; a possible D gene is TRBD1 (6 bases). CDR3 length: 17 amino acids. V was trimmed by 5 bases and J by 3 bases, leaving 22 bases between them. CDR1 is SGHAT, CDR2 FQNNGV, per germline. CDR3 sequence (DNA): TGTGCCAGCAGCCCAGCTAGGGGGAGGGCCGGAGACACTGAAGCTTTCTTT. Translation: CASSPARGRAGDTEAFF.

The chain links TRBV20-1 to TRBJ2-7; 8 bases line up with TRBD2. In germline, CDR1 is DFQATT, CDR2 SNEGSKA (reference sequence). Trimming cost V 5 bases and J 6 bases; bases outside gene matches: 12. The CDR3 spans 14 residues. This CDR3 reads CSALSGTRSSEQYF. CDR3 coding DNA: TGCAGTGCTCTATCCGGGACTAGGAGTTCCGAGCAGTACTTC.

This clonotype was seen repeatedly, ten times or more. The V gene is TRBV10-3, the J gene TRBJ2-5; 10 nucleotides line up with TRBD2. Trimming removed 4 bases from V and 5 bases from J; junction bases left unmatched: 10. The CDR3 is made up of 16 amino acids. In germline, CDR1 is ENHRY, CDR2 SYGVKD. CDR3 DNA: TGTGCCATCAGTGCTTCGACTAGCGGGCGGACGGAGACCCAGTACTTC. Residues: CAISASTSGRTETQYF.

The chain joins TRBV12-3 or TRBV12-4 to TRBJ1-3; TRBD1 might be the D (6 bases). V lost 6 bases to trimming and J lost 9 bases, with 18 bases between them. The CDR3 is 14 amino acids. CDR3 amino acids: CASSPPIRGGTIYF. The DNA of the CDR3 is TGTGCCAGCAGCCCGCCGATCAGGGGAGGCACCATATATTTT.

This clonotype turned up a few times. V usage is TRBV12-3 or TRBV12-4 and J usage is TRBJ2-7; 13 bases are shared with TRBD2. The J segment lost 3 bases and the V segment lost 6 bases, leaving 8 bases of the junction unmatched. The CDR3 length is 16 residues. The CDR3 DNA is TGTGCCAGCAGCCCCGGCGGACTAGCGGGAGTCTACGAGCAGTACTTC. Encoded protein: CASSPGGLAGVYEQYF.

J is TRBJ2-4 and V is TRBV12-3 or TRBV12-4; TRBD1 matches 8 bases. The CDR3 sequence is 17 residues long. The ends lost 9 bases at V and 3 bases at J; junction bases unmatched: 16. The CDR3 sequence is CARSLFGQGQGKNIQYF. As DNA, the CDR3 is TGTGCCAGAAGCCTCTTCGGACAGGGTCAGGGCAAAAACATTCAGTACTTC.

This clonotype was detected only once. The chain joins TRBV15 to TRBJ1-5; tentatively, D is TRBD1 (6 bases). The germline V and J ends were trimmed by 5 bases and 6 bases, with 14 bases remaining between them. Germline CDR1 and CDR2: LNHNV and YYDKDF (reference sequence). The CDR3 is 14 amino acids. CDR3 region: CATSGRGLGQPQHF. The CDR3 DNA follows: TGTGCCACCAGCGGCAGGGGATTAGGTCAGCCCCAGCATTTT.

The sample holds many counts of this clonotype. The chain recombines TRBV5-1 with TRBJ1-5; no clear D gene. V was cut by 0 bases and J by 3 bases, with 4 bases left in between. Germline values: CDR1 SGHRS, CDR2 YFSETQ. The CDR3 loop spans 13 amino acids. The DNA for the CDR3 is TGCGCCAGCAGCTTGGGAATCAATCAGCCCCAGCATTTT. Translating it yields CASSLGINQPQHF.

The chain couples TRBV6-1 to TRBJ1-1; D is undetermined. CDR1 MNHNS and CDR2 SASEGT come from the germline V gene. V was shortened by 3 bases and J by 4 bases, with 6 bases between the two germline ends. The CDR3 is 12 amino acids. The CDR3 DNA reads as TGTGCCAGCAGTGAGGAGGTCACTGAAGCTTTCTTT. This translates into CASSEEVTEAFF.

This clonotype was counted at least ten times. The CDR3 spells CASSIDRPGWNTEAFF. Here the CDR3 DNA reads TGTGCCAGTAGTATAGATCGGCCGGGGTGGAACACTGAAGCTTTCTTT. This chain links TRBV19 with TRBJ1-1; D gene unclear. The CDR3 runs to 16 residues. Trimming removed 0 bases from V and 1 base from J, with 12 bases in between. Per germline, CDR1 LNHDA and CDR2 SQIVND (reference sequence).

The sample holds many counts of this clonotype. The CDR3, as DNA: TGTGCCAGCTTCACAACCGAAGCAGGACTTACCCCCCAAGAGACCCAGTACTTC. It codes for CASFTTEAGLTPQETQYF. The gene calls are TRBV18 and TRBJ2-5; TRBD2 is a possible D gene (5 bases). This CDR3 spans 18 amino acids. The V end was cut by 7 bases, the J end by 1 base, with 25 bases between. Germline V gene lookup returns CDR1 KGHSH and CDR2 LQKENI.

This clonotype came up many times. V is TRBV12-3 or TRBV12-4 and J is TRBJ2-7; D possibly matches TRBD1 or TRBD2 (5 bases each). V shed 0 bases and J shed 2 bases, with 14 bases lying between them. This CDR3 has 16 amino acids. DNA of the CDR3: TGTGCCAGCAGTTTAGCCCGTCGAGGGACGGCCTACGAGCAGTACTTC. Its protein is CASSLARRGTAYEQYF.

This clonotype was counted many times. The rearrangement joins TRBV11-1 to TRBJ2-7; D not resolved. Deletions cut 0 bases from V and 0 bases from J, with 12 bases between. The CDR3 covers 16 residues. Germline values: CDR1 SGHAT, CDR2 FQDESV (reference sequence). This CDR3 is CASSLAYLQSSYEQYF. In DNA, the CDR3 is TGTGCCAGCAGCTTAGCATATTTACAAAGCTCCTACGAGCAGTACTTC.

At least ten counts were recorded for this clonotype. The chain couples TRBV27 to TRBJ1-6; 8 bases align to TRBD1. CDR1 is MNHEY, CDR2 SMNVEV, per germline (reference sequence). The CDR3 extends over 16 amino acids. The V gene end was trimmed by 5 bases and the J gene end by 6 bases; junction bases not matched to a gene: 9. The CDR3 here is CASSPSTGAVNSPLHF. In nucleotides, the CDR3 is TGTGCCAGCAGTCCCTCGACAGGGGCAGTTAATTCACCCCTCCACTTT.

This clonotype was counted ten times or more. The gene calls are TRBV12-3 or TRBV12-4 and TRBJ2-5; D tentatively fits TRBD1 or TRBD2 (5 bases each). The V end lost 6 bases, the J end lost 5 bases, and 16 bases lay between the germline ends. The CDR3 length is 14 residues. The CDR3 sequence is CASSRGPMLETQYF. The CDR3 DNA reads TGTGCCAGCAGCCGGGGACCGATGCTGGAGACCCAGTACTTC.

The sample holds a few counts of this clonotype. The J gene is TRBJ1-5, the V gene TRBV12-3 or TRBV12-4; D call uncertain. Trimming pared 3 bases from V and 7 bases from J, leaving 13 bases between. The CDR3 extends over 14 amino acids. CDR3 amino acids: CASSLKSSEQPQHF. The CDR3 DNA sequence: TGTGCCAGCAGTTTGAAGTCCTCGGAGCAGCCCCAGCATTTT.